This entry features one TCR beta chain sequence. Its antigen is unidentified. The data are from a study of T cells in localized non-small cell lung cancer. Measured with immunoSEQ multiplex PCR; TCRdb has only the in-frame clones, and not every one. The sample holds around 41,000 clones, around 86% seen once. Findings and caveats of the study: Adjacent lung tissue had a median roughly 52 of the top 100 clones found in the tumor. Only one tumor region went through sequencing, so heterogeneity may still be there.

Per germline, CDR1 SGHRS and CDR2 YFSETQ. The CDR3 runs to 18 residues. V dropped 4 bases and J dropped 3; count of bases not matched to a gene: 17. The sequence came from a woman aged 18-55 years with stage III lung adenocarcinoma. The sequencing here drew on peripheral blood, taken before any cancer treatment. The chain has TRBV5-1 and TRBJ2-5; 8 positions agree with TRBD1. For the CDR3, the DNA is TGCGCCAGCAGCCCCGTCCCAGGCTATGGACAGGGTGAAGAGACCCAGTACTTC. The encoded protein is CASSPVPGYGQGEETQYF.